The 17 T cell receptor beta chains presented below share a single source sample, sequenced in a study of cytomegalovirus exposure and HLA in healthy donors. Researchers ran the PCR with 60 Vbeta and 13 Jbeta primers. Sequenced by immunoSEQ multiplex PCR; TCRdb stores in-frame clones only, minus some. Here the sample spans roughly 200,000 clones, over 80% being singletons. Sequenced sample: PBMCs. The receptors were sampled from a boy aged 2 to 10 in good health and CMV-seronegative.

V and J are TRBV5-6 and TRBJ2-5; no clear D. V lost 4 bases and J lost 11, with 15 bases in between. The CDR3 loop spans 12 amino acids. Looked up from germline, CDR1 is SGHDT and CDR2 is YYEEEE. The CDR3, as DNA: TGTGCCAGCAGCATTTCTCCCGCTAAGCAGTACTTC. It specifies CASSISPAKQYF.

This clone was picked up one time. The chain employs TRBV7-8 and TRBJ2-7; D ambiguous. The CDR3 covers 13 residues. Germline V gene lookup returns CDR1 SGHVS and CDR2 FQNEAQ. Between the trimmed V and J ends, which lost 2 bases and 3 bases, there was a span of 8 bases. CDR3 region: CASSLSVDYEQYF. The CDR3, as DNA: TGTGCCAGCAGCTTATCAGTTGACTACGAGCAGTACTTC.

To note about this clone: This CDR3 is also generated by other DNA sequences in the sample. The rearrangement uses TRBV29-1 and TRBJ1-5; D unclear. This CDR3 comprises 13 residues. Germline CDR1 and CDR2: SQVTM and ANQGSEA. The V gene lost 4 bases and the J gene lost 4 bases, with 11 bases spanning the gap. The CDR3 DNA reads as TGCAGCGTTGGGGCAGGTCCTAATCAGCCCCAGCATTTT. Protein product: CSVGAGPNQPQHF.

The V and J genes are TRBV19 and TRBJ1-5; TRBD1 matches at 7 bases. Germline V CDR1 and CDR2: LNHDA, SQIVND (reference sequence). This CDR3 spans 13 amino acids. After removal of 6 bases from V and 9 bases from J, the junction contained 8 bases not matched to a gene. The CDR3 coding sequence is TGTGCCAGTAGGATGGGACAGCTTACGCCCCAGCATTTT. It is translated as CASRMGQLTPQHF.

This sequence joins TRBV5-1 and TRBJ1-1; maybe TRBD1 (6 bases). V was clipped by 7 bases and J by 3 bases, with 19 bases between them. CDR1 is SGHRS and CDR2 is YFSETQ in the germline V gene. The CDR3 loop spans 15 amino acids. CDR3 protein: CASSPGGGWDTEAFF. The CDR3, as DNA: TGCGCCAGCTCCCCTGGGGGGGGCTGGGACACTGAAGCTTTCTTT.

The chain combines TRBV19 with TRBJ2-4, with D possibly TRBD2 on 8 matching bases. CDR1 is LNHDA and CDR2 is SQIVND in the germline V gene (reference sequence). Deletions cut 5 bases from V and 9 bases from J, with 32 bases between. The CDR3 totals 19 residues. CDR3 nucleotides: TGTGCCAGTAGTCTATGGGGAACTAGCGGCGGTCTATCAGGGGGCATTCAGTACTTC. Translation gives CASSLWGTSGGLSGGIQYF. Full variable domain (missing parts from reference TRBV19 and TRBJ2-4): DGGITQSPKYLFRKEGQNVTLSCEQNLNHDAMYWYRQDPGQGLRLIYYSQIVNDFQKGDIAEGYSVSREKKESFPLTVTSAQKNPTAFYLCASSLWGTSGGLSGGIQYFGAGTRLSVL.

This chain joins TRBV6-5 and TRBJ2-1; 9 nucleotides align to TRBD2. The trim removed 5 bases at V and 7 bases at J, leaving 9 bases unmatched. Germline assignment: CDR1 MNHEY and CDR2 SVGAGI. This CDR3 region has 15 residues. CDR3 protein: CASSGPSGGTNEQFF. The DNA for the CDR3 is TGTGCCAGCAGTGGCCCCAGCGGGGGGACGAATGAGCAGTTCTTC.

V is TRBV5-1 and J is TRBJ2-7, with D unresolved. V lost 2 bases, J lost 6 bases, and 12 bases lay in between. Per the germline V gene, CDR1 is SGHRS and CDR2 is YFSETQ. The CDR3 length is 13 residues. The CDR3 coding sequence is TGCGCCAGCAGCTTTAAAAATGGAGCCGAGCAGTACTTC. It is translated as CASSFKNGAEQYF.

The chain has TRBV11-2 and TRBJ2-1; the match to TRBD2 covers 8 bases. Germline assignment: CDR1 SGHAT and CDR2 FQNNGV. After removal of 5 bases from V and 7 bases from J, the junction contained 10 bases not matched to a gene. This CDR3 is built from 15 residues. CDR3 loop: CASSPGGLARNEQFF. The CDR3 region has the DNA TGTGCCAGCAGCCCTGGAGGACTAGCAAGAAATGAGCAGTTCTTC.

The V call is TRBV4-1, the J call TRBJ1-2, with D possibly matching TRBD1 (6 bases). Trimming pared 1 base from V and 7 bases from J, leaving 13 bases between. The germline CDR1 and CDR2 sequences are MGHRA and YSYEKL. The CDR3 has 14 residues. The CDR3 nucleotides are TGCGCCAGCAGCCAAGTATCAGCAGGGGCTGGCTACACCTTC. This sequence encodes CASSQVSAGAGYTF.

This rearrangement joins TRBV30 to TRBJ2-7; 12 nucleotides agree with TRBD2. This CDR3 region has 11 residues. Germline CDR1 and CDR2: GTSNPN and SVGIG (reference sequence). The trim removed 4 bases at V and 12 bases at J, leaving 4 bases unmatched. The DNA of the CDR3 is TGTGCCTGGATCACTAGCGGGAGGACGTACTTC. Translation gives CAWITSGRTYF.

This rearrangement joins TRBV27 to TRBJ2-3; D gene ambiguous. V lost 4 bases and J 0 bases, leaving 11 bases between the germline ends. Germline CDR1 MNHEY, CDR2 SMNVEV (reference sequence). This CDR3 is built from 15 residues. CDR3: CASSSLLYSTDTQYF. As DNA, the CDR3 is TGTGCCAGCAGTTCTTTACTTTACAGCACAGATACGCAGTATTTT.

This clone is a singleton in its sample. The gene calls are TRBV29-1 and TRBJ1-1; possible D gene TRBD1, 5 bases. Germline-derived CDR1 and CDR2 are SQVTM and ANQGSEA. This CDR3 is built from 12 residues. V was trimmed by 1 base and J by 5 bases, leaving 8 bases between them. The CDR3 loop reads CSVEVYRTEAFF. CDR3 nucleotide sequence: TGCAGCGTTGAAGTTTACAGGACTGAAGCTTTCTTT.

The rearrangement links TRBV30 to TRBJ2-7; tentatively, D is TRBD2 (6 bases). The CDR3 length is 13 residues. Germline assignment: CDR1 GTSNPN and CDR2 SVGIG (reference sequence). V was pared by 0 bases and J by 1 base, with 7 bases between. The CDR3 is CAWSVAGSYEQYF. CDR3 coding DNA: TGTGCCTGGAGTGTCGCGGGATCCTACGAGCAGTACTTC. Full variable domain (rest looked up from reference TRBV30 and TRBJ2-7): SQTIHQWPATLVQPVGSPLSLECTVEGTSNPNLYWYRQAAGRGLQLLFYSVGIGQISSEVPQNLSASRPQDRQFILSSKKLLLSDSGFYLCAWSVAGSYEQYFGPGTRLTVT.

This clone was seen a handful of times. The chain links TRBV4-1 to TRBJ2-1; D gene unclear. This CDR3 contains 15 residues. Germline assignment: CDR1 MGHRA and CDR2 YSYEKL. The ends were cut back, 4 bases at V and 0 bases at J, with 10 bases in the middle. CDR3 loop: CASSLTYPSYNEQFF. In DNA form, the CDR3 reads TGCGCCAGCAGCCTCACTTACCCCTCCTACAATGAGCAGTTCTTC.

The V gene is TRBV15, the J gene TRBJ1-5; D not resolved. The V gene's germline CDR1 is LNHNV and CDR2 YYDKDF (reference sequence). V lost 4 bases, J lost 3 bases, and 7 bases lay in between. This CDR3 spans 13 amino acids. CDR3 nucleotide sequence: TGTGCCACCAGCAAAGACATCAATCAGCCCCAGCATTTT. Translated: CATSKDINQPQHF.

The chain couples TRBV30 to TRBJ1-2, with D uncertain. The CDR3 spans 13 residues. Trimming left V 3 bases short and J 1 base short, with 9 bases between. Germline V lookup: CDR1 GTSNPN, CDR2 SVGIG (reference sequence). The CDR3 DNA sequence: TGTGCCTGGAGGTCAGTCGTTAACTATGGCTACACCTTC. Its protein product is CAWRSVVNYGYTF.